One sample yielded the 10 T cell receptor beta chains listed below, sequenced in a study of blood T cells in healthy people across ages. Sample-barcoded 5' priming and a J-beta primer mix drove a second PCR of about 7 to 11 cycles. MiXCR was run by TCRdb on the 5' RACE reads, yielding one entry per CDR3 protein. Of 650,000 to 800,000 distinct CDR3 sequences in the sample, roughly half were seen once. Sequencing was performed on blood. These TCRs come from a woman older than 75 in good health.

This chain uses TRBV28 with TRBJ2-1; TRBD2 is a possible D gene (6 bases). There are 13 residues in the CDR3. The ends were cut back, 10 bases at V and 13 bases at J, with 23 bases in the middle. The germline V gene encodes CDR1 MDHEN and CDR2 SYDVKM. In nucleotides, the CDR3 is TGTGCCATCTCCCTTGCGGGGATCGAGACCCAGTTCTTC. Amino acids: CAISLAGIETQFF.

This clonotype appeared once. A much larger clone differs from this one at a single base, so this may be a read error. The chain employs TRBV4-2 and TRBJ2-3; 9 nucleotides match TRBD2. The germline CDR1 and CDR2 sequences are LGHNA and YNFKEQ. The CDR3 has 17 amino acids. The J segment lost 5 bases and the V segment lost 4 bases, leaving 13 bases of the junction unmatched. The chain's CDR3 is CASSPTIFAGGLDTQYF. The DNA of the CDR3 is TGTGCCAGCAGCCCCACGATATTTGCGGGGGGGCTAGATACGCAGTATTTT.

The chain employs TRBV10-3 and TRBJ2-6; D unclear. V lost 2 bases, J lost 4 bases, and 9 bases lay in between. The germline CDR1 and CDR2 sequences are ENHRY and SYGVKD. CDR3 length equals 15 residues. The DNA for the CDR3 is TGTGCCATCAGTGAGGAGATGGGAGGGGCCAACGTCCTGACTTTC. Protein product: CAISEEMGGANVLTF.

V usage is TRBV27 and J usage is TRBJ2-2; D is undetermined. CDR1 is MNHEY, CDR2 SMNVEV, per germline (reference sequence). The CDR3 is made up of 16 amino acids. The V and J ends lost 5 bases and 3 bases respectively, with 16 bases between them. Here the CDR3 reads CASSPLRTVDTGELFF. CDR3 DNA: TGTGCCAGCAGTCCCCTGAGGACGGTGGACACCGGGGAGCTGTTTTTT.

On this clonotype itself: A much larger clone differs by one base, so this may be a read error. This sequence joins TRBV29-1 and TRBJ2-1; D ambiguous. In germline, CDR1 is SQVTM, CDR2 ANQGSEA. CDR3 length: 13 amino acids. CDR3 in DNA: TGCAGCGTTGAATTGGGCTCCCACAATGAGCAGTTCTTC. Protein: CSVELGSHNEQFF.

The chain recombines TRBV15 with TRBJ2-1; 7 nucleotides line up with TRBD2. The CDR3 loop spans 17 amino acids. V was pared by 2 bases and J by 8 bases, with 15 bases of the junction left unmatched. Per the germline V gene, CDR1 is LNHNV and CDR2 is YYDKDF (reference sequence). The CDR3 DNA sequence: TGTGCCACCAGCAGACCTACGGGACTAACGGGTAATCATGAGCAGTTCTTC. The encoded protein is CATSRPTGLTGNHEQFF.

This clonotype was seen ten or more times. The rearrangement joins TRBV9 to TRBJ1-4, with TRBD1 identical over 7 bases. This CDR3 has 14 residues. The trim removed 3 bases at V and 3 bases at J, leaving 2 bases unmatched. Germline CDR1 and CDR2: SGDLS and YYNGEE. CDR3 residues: CASSAGQPNEKLFF. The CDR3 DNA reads TGTGCCAGCAGCGCGGGACAGCCTAATGAAAAACTGTTTTTT.

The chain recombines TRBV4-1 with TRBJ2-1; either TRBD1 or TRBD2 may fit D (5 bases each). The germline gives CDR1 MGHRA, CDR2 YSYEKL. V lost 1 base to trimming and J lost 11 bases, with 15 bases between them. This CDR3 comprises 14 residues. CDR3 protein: CASSQVGAGNQQFF. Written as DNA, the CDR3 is TGCGCCAGCAGCCAAGTCGGGGCAGGGAATCAGCAGTTCTTC.

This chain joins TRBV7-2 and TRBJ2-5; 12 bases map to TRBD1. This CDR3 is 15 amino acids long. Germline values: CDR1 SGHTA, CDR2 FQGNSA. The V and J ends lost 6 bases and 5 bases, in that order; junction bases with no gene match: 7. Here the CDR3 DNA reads TGTGCCAGCAGTAAAGGGACAGGGGGCAGGGAGACCCAGTACTTC. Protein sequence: CASSKGTGGRETQYF.

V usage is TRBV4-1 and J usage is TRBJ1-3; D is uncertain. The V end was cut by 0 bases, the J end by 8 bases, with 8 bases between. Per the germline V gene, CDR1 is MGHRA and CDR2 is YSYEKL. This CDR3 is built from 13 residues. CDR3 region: CASSQDISDTIYF. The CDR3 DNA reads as TGCGCCAGCAGCCAAGATATTTCGGACACCATATATTTT.